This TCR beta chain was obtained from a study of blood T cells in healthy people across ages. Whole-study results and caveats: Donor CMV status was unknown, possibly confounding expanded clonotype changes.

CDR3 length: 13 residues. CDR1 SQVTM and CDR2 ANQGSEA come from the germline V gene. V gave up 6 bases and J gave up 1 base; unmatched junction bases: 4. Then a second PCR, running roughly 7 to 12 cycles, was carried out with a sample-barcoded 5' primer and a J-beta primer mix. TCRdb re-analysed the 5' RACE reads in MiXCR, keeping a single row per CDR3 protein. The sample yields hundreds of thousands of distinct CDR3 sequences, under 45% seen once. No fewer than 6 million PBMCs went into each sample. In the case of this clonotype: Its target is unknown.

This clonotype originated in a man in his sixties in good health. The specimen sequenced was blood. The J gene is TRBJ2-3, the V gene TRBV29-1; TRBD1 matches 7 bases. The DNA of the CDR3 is TGCAGCGTCCGGGACAGTGGCACAGATACGCAGTATTTT. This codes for CSVRDSGTDTQYF.